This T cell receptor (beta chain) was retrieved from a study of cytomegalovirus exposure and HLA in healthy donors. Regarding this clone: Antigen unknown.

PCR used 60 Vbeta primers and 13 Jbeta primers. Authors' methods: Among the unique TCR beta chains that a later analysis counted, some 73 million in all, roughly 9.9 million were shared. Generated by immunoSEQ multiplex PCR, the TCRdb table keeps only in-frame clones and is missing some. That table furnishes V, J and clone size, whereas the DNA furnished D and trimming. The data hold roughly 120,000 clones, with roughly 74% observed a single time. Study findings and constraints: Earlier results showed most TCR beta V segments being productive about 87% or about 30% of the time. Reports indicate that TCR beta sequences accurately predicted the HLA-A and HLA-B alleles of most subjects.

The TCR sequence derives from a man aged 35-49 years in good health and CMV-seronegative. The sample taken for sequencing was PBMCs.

This CDR3 reads CASSTGGAGYNEQFF. CDR3 in DNA: TGTGCCAGTAGTACTGGGGGGGCCGGGTACAATGAGCAGTTCTTC. The rearrangement joins TRBV19 to TRBJ2-1, with a possible D match to TRBD2 (7 bases). The germline CDR1 and CDR2 sequences are LNHDA and SQIVND (reference sequence). Between the trimmed V and J ends, which lost 4 bases and 4 bases, there was a span of 14 bases. The CDR3 covers 15 residues.